The 24 T cell receptor beta chains below all came from one sample that was sequenced in a study of cytomegalovirus exposure and HLA in healthy donors. It was with 60 Vbeta and 13 Jbeta primers that the PCR ran. Generated by immunoSEQ multiplex PCR, the TCRdb table keeps only in-frame clones and is missing some. Counted here are over 150,000 clones, around 74% occurring once; the ten biggest clones make up just under 3%. The sequencing input was PBMCs. These receptors all stem from a male donor in good health and CMV-seronegative.

This chain uses TRBV6-5 with TRBJ1-3, with a weak D call TRBD1 (6 bases). The CDR3 sequence is 15 residues long. Trimming took off 0 bases at V and 3 bases at J, with 9 bases between the two ends. CDR1 and CDR2 (germline): MNHEY, SVGAGI. The DNA of the CDR3 is TGTGCCAGCAGTTACTCAACAGGGATTGGAAACACCATATATTTT. This gives the protein CASSYSTGIGNTIYF.

This clone was found once. V gene TRBV28 combines with J gene TRBJ2-7; 11 bases match TRBD2. The CDR3 loop spans 15 amino acids. Germline V lookup: CDR1 MDHEN, CDR2 SYDVKM. V lost 5 bases, J lost 5 bases, and 8 bases stayed unmatched. CDR3 sequence reads: CASSPSSGRHHEQYF. The CDR3 nucleotides are TGTGCCAGCAGTCCTTCTAGCGGGAGGCACCACGAGCAGTACTTC.

Concerning this clone: Relative to the germline gene, one junction end is altered; a read error may explain this. Other DNA sequences in this sample translate to the same CDR3. The chain couples TRBV6-1 to TRBJ1-5; possibly TRBD1 for D (5 bases). This CDR3 contains 15 residues. The germline V gene encodes CDR1 MNHNS and CDR2 SASEGT. In DNA, the CDR3 is TGTGCCAGCAGTGATGCGGGGGACCTATATCAGCCCCAGCACTTT. It yields the protein CASSDAGDLYQPQHF.

The chain joins TRBV28 to TRBJ1-1; D perhaps matches TRBD1 (6 bases). V shed 6 bases and J shed 7 bases, with 24 bases lying between them. The CDR3 consists of 16 residues. Germline CDR1 and CDR2: MDHEN and SYDVKM. The CDR3 nucleotides read TGTGCCAGCAGCCACGACTTGGACAGAGTAGCCCTTGAAGCTTTCTTT. Its protein product is CASSHDLDRVALEAFF.

The sample holds a few counts of this clone. The gene calls are TRBV19 and TRBJ1-5, with 10 bases matching TRBD1. With 3 bases clipped from V and 6 bases from J, the junction kept 5 bases outside the gene matches. Germline V gene lookup returns CDR1 LNHDA and CDR2 SQIVND (reference sequence). This CDR3 is built from 15 residues. The CDR3: CASSIGQGVSQPQHF. CDR3 coding DNA: TGTGCCAGTAGTATCGGACAGGGGGTGAGTCAGCCCCAGCATTTT. Using reference TRBV19 and TRBJ1-5 for the parts outside the CDR3, the full variable domain is DGGITQSPKYLFRKEGQNVTLSCEQNLNHDAMYWYRQDPGQGLRLIYYSQIVNDFQKGDIAEGYSVSREKKESFPLTVTSAQKNPTAFYLCASSIGQGVSQPQHFGDGTRLSIL.

V usage is TRBV19 and J usage is TRBJ2-3; D remains unclear. Trimming removed 2 bases from V and 0 bases from J, with 12 bases in between. Germline V gives CDR1 LNHDA, CDR2 SQIVND (reference sequence). CDR3 length: 16 residues. CDR3 loop: CASSILARGSTDTQYF. For the CDR3, the DNA is TGTGCCAGTAGTATATTAGCCAGAGGTAGCACAGATACGCAGTATTTT. The full variable domain, completed using reference TRBV19 and TRBJ2-3, is DGGITQSPKYLFRKEGQNVTLSCEQNLNHDAMYWYRQDPGQGLRLIYYSQIVNDFQKGDIAEGYSVSREKKESFPLTVTSAQKNPTAFYLCASSILARGSTDTQYFGPGTRLTVL.

The V gene is TRBV28, the J gene TRBJ1-2, with unresolved D. The CDR3 covers 13 residues. Trimming cost V 2 bases and J 10 bases, with 14 bases left between them. CDR1 MDHEN and CDR2 SYDVKM come from the germline V gene. CDR3 in amino acids: CASSLLARPVYTF. The CDR3 nucleotides are TGTGCCAGCAGTTTACTAGCTCGGCCGGTCTACACCTTC.

The chain combines TRBV19 with TRBJ2-2; D might be TRBD2 (6 bases). Deletions cut 3 bases from V and 4 bases from J, with 9 bases between. This CDR3 is built from 14 residues. CDR1 is LNHDA, CDR2 SQIVND, per germline (reference sequence). The CDR3 bases are TGTGCCAGTAGTATGATGGGGGGCACCGGGGAGCTGTTTTTT. This gives the protein CASSMMGGTGELFF. Based on the CDR3 plus reference TRBV19 and TRBJ2-2, the full variable domain is DGGITQSPKYLFRKEGQNVTLSCEQNLNHDAMYWYRQDPGQGLRLIYYSQIVNDFQKGDIAEGYSVSREKKESFPLTVTSAQKNPTAFYLCASSMMGGTGELFFGEGSRLTVL.

J is TRBJ1-2 and V is TRBV11-2, with 8 bases that match TRBD1. The length of the CDR3 is 13 residues. Germline lookup yields CDR1 SGHAT and CDR2 FQNNGV. V gave up 5 bases and J gave up 5 bases; unmatched junction bases: 4. This chain's CDR3 is CASSQGQGYGYTF. CDR3 sequence (DNA): TGTGCCAGCAGCCAAGGACAGGGTTATGGCTACACCTTC.

The chain recombines TRBV5-1 with TRBJ1-3; the match to TRBD1 covers 8 bases. The germline gives CDR1 SGHRS, CDR2 YFSETQ. The CDR3 extends over 15 amino acids. Trimming removed 4 bases from V and 3 bases from J; junction bases left unmatched: 6. The CDR3 region has the DNA TGCGCCAGCAGCCAAAGGACAGGGATTGGAAACACCATATATTTT. Its protein product is CASSQRTGIGNTIYF.

This clone is a singleton in its sample. V and J are TRBV19 and TRBJ2-3; D may be TRBD1 (6 bases). The V gene's germline CDR1 is LNHDA and CDR2 SQIVND (reference sequence). The CDR3 has 14 amino acids. Trimming stripped 7 bases from V and 3 bases from J, with 14 bases between. CDR3 in amino acids: CASNGIRGTDTQYF. The CDR3 DNA is TGTGCCAGTAATGGGATTAGGGGGACAGATACGCAGTATTTT.

In this sample, this clone turned up once. V usage is TRBV11-2 and J usage is TRBJ1-1, with 9 bases identical to TRBD1. V gave up 7 bases and J gave up 4 bases; unmatched junction bases: 7. There are 14 residues in the CDR3. Per germline, CDR1 SGHAT and CDR2 FQNNGV. CDR3 sequence (DNA): TGTGCCAGCATCGAAACAGGGGGCGTCACTGAAGCTTTCTTT. Protein: CASIETGGVTEAFF. Full variable domain (remainder filled in from reference TRBV11-2 and TRBJ1-1): EAGVAQSPRYKIIEKRQSVAFWCNPISGHATLYWYQQILGQGPKLLIQFQNNGVVDDSQLPKDRFSAERLKGVDSTLKIQPAKLEDSAVYLCASIETGGVTEAFFGQGTRLTVV.

V is TRBV30 and J is TRBJ2-1, with D perhaps TRBD1 (6 bases). Germline CDR1 GTSNPN, CDR2 SVGIG (reference sequence). Trimming pared 5 bases from V and 3 bases from J, leaving 17 bases between. There are 15 residues in the CDR3. CDR3 amino acids: CAWDGNRVGYNEQFF. In DNA, the CDR3 is TGTGCCTGGGATGGAAACAGGGTTGGCTACAATGAGCAGTTCTTC.

The chain employs TRBV7-9 and TRBJ1-2; D might be TRBD1 (6 bases). V dropped 1 base and J dropped 4 bases, with 16 bases sitting between them. Germline V gene sequence: CDR1 SEHNR, CDR2 FQNEAQ (reference sequence). The CDR3 loop spans 16 amino acids. The CDR3 loop is CASSLVDRGRGYGYTF. Here the CDR3 DNA reads TGTGCCAGCAGCTTAGTCGACCGCGGCAGGGGCTATGGCTACACCTTC.

The rearrangement joins TRBV30 to TRBJ2-3; 7 nucleotides line up with TRBD1. The CDR3 has 11 amino acids. Trimming took 6 bases from V and 4 from J; bases not matched to a gene: 1. From germline, CDR1 is GTSNPN and CDR2 SVGIG (reference sequence). The CDR3 here is CACQGADTQYF. CDR3 coding DNA: TGTGCCTGCCAGGGGGCAGATACGCAGTATTTT.

This clone was counted a few times. CDR3 in DNA: TGTGCCAGCGGACAGGGGGCATCTAATGAAAAACTGTTTTTT. This translates into CASGQGASNEKLFF. The chain links TRBV25-1 to TRBJ1-4, with 11 bases fitting TRBD1. V lost 8 bases, J lost 3 bases, and 2 bases stayed unmatched. The germline CDR1 and CDR2 sequences are MGHDK and SYGVNS. The CDR3 has 14 residues.

This clone has only a few counts. This rearrangement joins TRBV4-1 to TRBJ2-5, with TRBD2 identical over 10 bases. The V segment lost 0 bases and the J segment 2 bases; nucleotides outside the gene matches: 6. Germline CDR1 is MGHRA and CDR2 is YSYEKL. This CDR3 is 17 amino acids long. This CDR3 reads CASSQDRGTSEQETQYF. In nucleotides, the CDR3 is TGCGCCAGCAGCCAAGATCGGGGGACTAGCGAACAAGAGACCCAGTACTTC.

V usage is TRBV6-1 and J usage is TRBJ1-5; D not certain. V lost 6 bases, J lost 10 bases, and 13 bases lay in between. CDR1 and CDR2 (germline): MNHNS, SASEGT. The CDR3 contains 12 residues. CDR3 DNA: TGTGCCAGCAGGTCCGTGGCCCCACCCCAGCATTTT. It translates to CASRSVAPPQHF.

The DNA of the CDR3 is TGTGCCAGCAGCCCCACCGGGACAGGGTTTTTCTACGAGCAGTACTTC. Protein product: CASSPTGTGFFYEQYF. The V gene is TRBV28, the J gene TRBJ2-7; 9 positions match TRBD1. The length of the CDR3 is 16 residues. The V segment lost 6 bases and the J segment 3 bases; nucleotides outside the gene matches: 12. The germline CDR1 and CDR2 sequences are MDHEN and SYDVKM.

This clone was observed a handful of times. The J gene is TRBJ1-5, the V gene TRBV6-5; D possibly corresponds to TRBD1 (6 bases). V lost 0 bases, J lost 3 bases, and 9 bases lay in between. CDR3 size: 15 residues. Germline V gene sequence: CDR1 MNHEY, CDR2 SVGAGI. The CDR3 loop is CASSYSGQLNQPQHF. The CDR3 DNA sequence: TGTGCCAGCAGTTACTCCGGACAGCTCAATCAGCCCCAGCATTTT.

The gene calls are TRBV30 and TRBJ1-5; D is unresolved. Trimming cost V 0 bases and J 7 bases, with 10 bases left between them. The CDR3 is 13 amino acids. Germline loops: CDR1 GTSNPN, CDR2 SVGIG (reference sequence). CDR3 sequence reads: CAWSVLAGQPQHF. In DNA form, the CDR3 reads TGTGCCTGGAGTGTCCTGGCGGGGCAGCCCCAGCATTTT.

The chain couples TRBV11-2 to TRBJ2-7, with 8 bases aligning to TRBD2. The CDR3 is made up of 15 amino acids. The V gene's germline CDR1 is SGHAT and CDR2 FQNNGV. After removal of 1 base from V and 3 bases from J, the junction contained 5 bases not matched to a gene. The CDR3 is CASSLGFSGDYEQYF. CDR3 in DNA: TGTGCCAGCAGCTTAGGTTTTAGCGGGGACTACGAGCAGTACTTC.

V and J are TRBV7-9 and TRBJ2-3; 7 positions match TRBD1. The CDR3 loop spans 15 amino acids. Germline CDR1 reads SEHNR; CDR2 reads FQNEAQ (reference sequence). V trimming: 3 bases; J trimming: 1 base; junction bases outside the gene matches: 4. In nucleotides, the CDR3 is TGTGCCAGCAGCTTCAACAGGGGTGGCACAGATACGCAGTATTTT. Amino acids: CASSFNRGGTDTQYF.

The chain combines TRBV5-6 with TRBJ1-2, with D possibly TRBD1 on 6 matching bases. The CDR3 length is 12 residues. Per germline, CDR1 SGHDT and CDR2 YYEEEE. With 0 bases removed from V and 6 bases from J, the gap between germline ends came to 6 bases. The CDR3 spells CASSLAGDGYTF. Here the CDR3 DNA reads TGTGCCAGCAGCTTGGCAGGGGATGGCTACACCTTC. The variable domain in full, with the rest retrieved from reference TRBV5-6 and TRBJ1-2, is DAGVTQSPTHLIKTRGQQVTLRCSPKSGHDTVSWYQQALGQGPQFIFQYYEEEERQRGNFPDRFSGHQFPNYSSELNVNALLLGDSALYLCASSLAGDGYTFGSGTRLTVV.